These T cell receptor beta chains were read from a single sample in a study of T-cell reconstitution after alpha-beta-depleted transplantation in children. TCRdb recomputed calls from the PCR reads with MiXCR, one row per CDR3 protein. The sample includes around 360,000 distinct CDR3 sequences, around a tenth of them seen just once. The sequences come from PBMCs from the stem cell graft donor, collected from the stem cell graft. The source of these receptors is a human donor who donated a stem cell graft to a child with acute lymphoblastic leukemia. CDR3s include the opening cysteine and the closing phenylalanine or tryptophan. Clone size appears in some rows only: once, few, many, or a class for an expanded clone.

many	TRBV5-1	TRBJ2-7	CASSLAASGASYEQYF
NA	TRBV5-1	TRBJ2-1	CASSWEGLGEQFF
NA	TRBV5-6	TRBJ2-1	CASSLVSGSPYNEQFF
NA	TRBV11-2	TRBJ2-2	CASIVAGELFF
many	TRBV7-6	TRBJ1-1	CASSRTGGGTEAFF
NA	TRBV7-8	TRBJ2-3	CASLASSTDTQYF
many	TRBV29-1	TRBJ1-2	CSAWAGAAYGYTF
NA	TRBV6-5	TRBJ1-2	CASSYGGNLYGYTF
NA	TRBV9	TRBJ2-7	CASSVGFGVSYEQYF
NA	TRBV20-1	TRBJ2-2	CSARDLAGTNTGELFF
NA	TRBV4-1	TRBJ2-1	CAGSRQSGRAGEQFF
NA	TRBV4-2	TRBJ2-7	CASSQVTSGLYEQYF
NA	TRBV7-2	TRBJ2-5	CASSSTGYQETQYF
NA	TRBV11-2	TRBJ1-6	CASTFGQSTSPLHF
few	TRBV24-1	TRBJ2-2	CATSALGLDTGELFF
NA	TRBV7-2	TRBJ2-3	CASSSDRPTSTDTQYF
many	TRBV9	TRBJ2-7	CASGRDYSGYEQYF
many	TRBV6-2/TRBV6-3	TRBJ2-1	CASSYLGNEQFF
many	TRBV5-5	TRBJ2-3	CASSQVVVSTDTQYF
few	TRBV28	TRBJ2-2	CASSLSGYTGELFF
few	TRBV7-9	TRBJ2-7	CASSLGFGGAGSEQYF
few	TRBV5-1	TRBJ1-3	CASSDPQGGNTIYF
few	TRBV4-2	TRBJ2-1	CASSQGFSGASYNEQFF
many	TRBV29-1	TRBJ2-5	CSVGGGTQYF
many	TRBV5-1	TRBJ2-2	CASSLAWVAGYETGELFF
NA	TRBV12-3/TRBV12-4	TRBJ2-2	CASSLREFAGELFF
many	TRBV29-1	TRBJ2-3	CSVGGGLSTDTQYF
NA	TRBV29-1	TRBJ2-7	CSVGEGNYEQYF
NA	TRBV25-1	TRBJ2-1	CASSERAGGLGNEQFF
NA	TRBV28	TRBJ2-5	CASSDPERETQYF
NA	TRBV20-1	TRBJ2-6	CSARRTGSGANVLTF
few	TRBV20-1	TRBJ2-3	CSAPGRTDITDTQYF
NA	TRBV20-1	TRBJ2-1	CSAALGGVGNEQFF
many	TRBV20-1	TRBJ2-3	CSAPPRSGPQYTQYF
NA	TRBV5-1	TRBJ2-1	CASSLSAEGYNEQFF
many	TRBV7-8	TRBJ1-2	CASSLGPGRAGLGYTF
few	TRBV12-3/TRBV12-4	TRBJ2-1	CASSLRQSGNNEQFF
many	TRBV3-1	TRBJ2-1	CASSQGAGAFNEQFF
many	TRBV7-9	TRBJ2-3	CASSPPIEGSHTDTQYF
many	TRBV29-1	TRBJ2-7	CSAEGDALPYEQYF
few	TRBV11-2	TRBJ2-7	CASSPRWQGNSYEQYF
many	TRBV12-3/TRBV12-4	TRBJ2-7	CASSVGLADYEQYF
once	TRBV12-3/TRBV12-4	TRBJ2-1	CASSLESAINSYNEQFF
NA	TRBV7-6	TRBJ2-7	CASSLAEGFSSYEQYF
few	TRBV6-2/TRBV6-3	TRBJ1-5	CASSPGQGSTQHF
many	TRBV4-1	TRBJ2-7	CASSAGGYEQYF
NA	TRBV11-1	TRBJ2-1	CASSLVGGSESRYNEQFF
NA	TRBV5-5	TRBJ2-7	CASSLAVRDSSYEQYF